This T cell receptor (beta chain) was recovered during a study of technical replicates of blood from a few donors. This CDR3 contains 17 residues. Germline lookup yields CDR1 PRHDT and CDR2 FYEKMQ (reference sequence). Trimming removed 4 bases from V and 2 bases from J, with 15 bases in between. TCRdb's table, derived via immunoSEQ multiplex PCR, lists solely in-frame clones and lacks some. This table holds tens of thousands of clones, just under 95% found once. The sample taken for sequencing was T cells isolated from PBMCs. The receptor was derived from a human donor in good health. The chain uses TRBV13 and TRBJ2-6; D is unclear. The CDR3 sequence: CASSSMRYRTGANVLTF. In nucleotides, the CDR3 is TGTGCCAGCAGCTCCATGAGGTATCGAACTGGGGCCAACGTCCTGACTTTC. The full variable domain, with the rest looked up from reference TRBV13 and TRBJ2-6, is AAGVIQSPRHLIKEKRETATLKCYPIPRHDTVYWYQQGPGQDPQFLISFYEKMQSDKGSIPDRFSAQQFSDYHSELNMSSLELGDSALYFCASSSMRYRTGANVLTFGAGSRLTVL.